Below are 6 T cell receptor beta chains sequenced from a single sample in a study of T cell responses to AZD1222 COVID-19 vaccine. Clones were sequenced by immunoSEQ multiplex PCR, and TCRdb holds only the in-frame ones, with some missing. Of about 140,000 clones listed, around nine tenths were seen once; the top ten hold less than 4.5%. This material consisted of peripheral blood, taken on day 0 of AZD1222 vaccination. The receptors come from an adult in good health.

This chain links TRBV10-3 with TRBJ2-1, with a possible D match to TRBD2 (5 bases). Germline V gene lookup returns CDR1 ENHRY and CDR2 SYGVKD. The V gene lost 8 bases and the J gene lost 8 bases, with 13 bases spanning the gap. This CDR3 is 12 amino acids long. The chain's CDR3 is CAIRPVGDEQFF. DNA of the CDR3: TGTGCCATCCGCCCTGTCGGGGATGAGCAGTTCTTC.

This clone was detected only once. CDR3 DNA sequence: TGTGCCAGCAGTGAAAGGTCCGGGTTCAACCAGCCCCAGCATTTT. Its translation is CASSERSGFNQPQHF. This chain connects TRBV6-1 to TRBJ1-5; no firm D call. The CDR3 is 15 amino acids. Germline V gene lookup returns CDR1 MNHNS and CDR2 SASEGT. Trimming shortened V by 2 bases and J by 7 bases, and 15 bases separated the two germline ends.

The chain recombines TRBV5-1 with TRBJ1-6, with D possibly TRBD1 on 5 matching bases. V was clipped by 7 bases and J by 16 bases, with 18 bases between them. CDR3 length: 12 amino acids. Germline loops: CDR1 SGHRS, CDR2 YFSETQ. Here the CDR3 reads CASGQGSGLLHF. DNA for the CDR3: TGCGCCAGCGGGCAGGGATCGGGGTTACTCCACTTT.

The V and J genes are TRBV7-9 and TRBJ2-1; D possibly uses TRBD1 or TRBD2 (5 bases each). The length of the CDR3 is 16 residues. Germline V CDR1 and CDR2: SEHNR, FQNEAQ (reference sequence). The ends were cut back, 0 bases at V and 8 bases at J, with 17 bases in the middle. CDR3 bases: TGTGCCAGCAGCTTAGCCCTCGGGAACAGGATCGATGAGCAGTTCTTC. Encoded protein: CASSLALGNRIDEQFF.

The genes are TRBV19 and TRBJ2-1, with D unclear. V lost 5 bases and J lost 5, with 10 bases in between. Germline CDR1 and CDR2: LNHDA and SQIVND (reference sequence). The CDR3 is 13 residues long. The CDR3 region is CASSSYGNNEQFF. CDR3 sequence (DNA): TGTGCCAGTAGTTCGTACGGAAACAATGAGCAGTTCTTC.

In this sample, this clone turned up once. The rearrangement joins TRBV11-3 to TRBJ2-2; TRBD1 is a possible D gene (6 bases). This CDR3 comprises 15 residues. From germline, CDR1 is SGHNT and CDR2 YENEEA. With 1 base removed from V and 6 bases from J, the gap between germline ends came to 12 bases. Here the CDR3 reads CASSLGYRDAGELFF. The CDR3 DNA reads TGTGCCAGCAGCTTAGGTTACAGGGACGCCGGGGAGCTGTTTTTT.